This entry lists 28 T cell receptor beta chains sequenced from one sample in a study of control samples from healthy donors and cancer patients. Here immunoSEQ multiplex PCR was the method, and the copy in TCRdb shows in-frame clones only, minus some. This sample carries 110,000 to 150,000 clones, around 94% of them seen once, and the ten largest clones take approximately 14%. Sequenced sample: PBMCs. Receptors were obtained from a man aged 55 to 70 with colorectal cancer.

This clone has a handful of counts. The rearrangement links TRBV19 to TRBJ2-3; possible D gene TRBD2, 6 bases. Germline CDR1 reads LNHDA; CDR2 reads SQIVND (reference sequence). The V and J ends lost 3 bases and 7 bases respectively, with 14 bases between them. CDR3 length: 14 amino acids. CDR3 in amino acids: CASSMGGADHTQYF. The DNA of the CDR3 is TGTGCCAGTAGTATGGGCGGGGCCGATCATACGCAGTATTTT.

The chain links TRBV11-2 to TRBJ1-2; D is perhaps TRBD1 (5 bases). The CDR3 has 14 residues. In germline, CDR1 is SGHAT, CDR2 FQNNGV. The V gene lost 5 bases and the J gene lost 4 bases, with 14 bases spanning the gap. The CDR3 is CASSKEDNVYGYTF. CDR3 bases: TGTGCCAGCAGCAAAGAGGACAACGTCTATGGCTACACCTTC.

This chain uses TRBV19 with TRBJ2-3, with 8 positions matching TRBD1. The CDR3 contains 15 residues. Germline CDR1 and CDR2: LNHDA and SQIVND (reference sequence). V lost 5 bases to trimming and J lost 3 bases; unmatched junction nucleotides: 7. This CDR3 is CASSVRTGSTDTQYF. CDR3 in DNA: TGTGCCAGTAGTGTCCGGACAGGGTCGACAGATACGCAGTATTTT.

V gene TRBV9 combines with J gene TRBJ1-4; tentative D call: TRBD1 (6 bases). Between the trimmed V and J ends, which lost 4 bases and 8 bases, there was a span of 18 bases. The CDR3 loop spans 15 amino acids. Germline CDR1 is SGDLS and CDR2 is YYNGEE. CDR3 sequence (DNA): TGTGCCAGCAGCTCAGAGGGGGGGCGCTGGGAAAAACTGTTTTTT. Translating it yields CASSSEGGRWEKLFF.

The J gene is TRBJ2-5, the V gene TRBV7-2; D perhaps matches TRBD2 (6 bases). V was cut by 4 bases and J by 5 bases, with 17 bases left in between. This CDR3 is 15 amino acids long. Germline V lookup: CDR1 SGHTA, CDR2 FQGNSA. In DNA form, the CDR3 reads TGTGCCAGCAGCTCCTCGACTAGTGAGAGGGAGACCCAGTACTTC. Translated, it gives CASSSSTSERETQYF.

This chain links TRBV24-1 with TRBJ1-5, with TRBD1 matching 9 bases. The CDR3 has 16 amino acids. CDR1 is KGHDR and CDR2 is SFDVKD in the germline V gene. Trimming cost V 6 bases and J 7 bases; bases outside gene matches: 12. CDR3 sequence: CATSPGQGSFRQPQHF. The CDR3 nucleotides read TGTGCCACCAGTCCAGGACAGGGGAGTTTTAGACAGCCCCAGCATTTT.

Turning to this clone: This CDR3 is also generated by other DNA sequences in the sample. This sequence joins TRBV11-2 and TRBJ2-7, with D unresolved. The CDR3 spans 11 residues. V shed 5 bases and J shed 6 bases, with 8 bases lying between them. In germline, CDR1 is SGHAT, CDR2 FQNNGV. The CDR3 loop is CASSPSFEQYF. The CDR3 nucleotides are TGTGCCAGCAGCCCCTCGTTCGAGCAGTACTTC.

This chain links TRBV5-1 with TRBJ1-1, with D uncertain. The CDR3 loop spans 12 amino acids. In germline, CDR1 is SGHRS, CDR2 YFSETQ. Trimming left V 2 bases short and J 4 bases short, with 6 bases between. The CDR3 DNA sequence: TGCGCCAGCAGCTTCGCGGCCACTGAAGCTTTCTTT. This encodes CASSFAATEAFF. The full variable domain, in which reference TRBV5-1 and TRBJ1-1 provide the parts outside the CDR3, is KAGVTQTPRYLIKTRGQQVTLSCSPISGHRSVSWYQQTPGQGLQFLFEYFSETQRNKGNFPGRFSGRQFSNSRSEMNVSTLELGDSALYLCASSFAATEAFFGQGTRLTVV.

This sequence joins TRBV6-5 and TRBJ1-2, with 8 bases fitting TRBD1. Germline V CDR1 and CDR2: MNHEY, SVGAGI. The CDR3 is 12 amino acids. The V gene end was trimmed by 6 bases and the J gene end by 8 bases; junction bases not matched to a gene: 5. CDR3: CASSRGRGGYTF. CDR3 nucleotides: TGTGCCAGCAGCAGGGGGCGCGGAGGCTACACCTTC.

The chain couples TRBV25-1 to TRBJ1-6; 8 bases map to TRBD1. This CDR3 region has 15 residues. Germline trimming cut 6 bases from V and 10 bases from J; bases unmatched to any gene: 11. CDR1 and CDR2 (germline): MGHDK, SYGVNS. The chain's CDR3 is CASRSLGQAGSPLHF. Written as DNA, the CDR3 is TGTGCCAGCAGGTCCCTGGGACAGGCTGGCTCACCCCTCCACTTT.

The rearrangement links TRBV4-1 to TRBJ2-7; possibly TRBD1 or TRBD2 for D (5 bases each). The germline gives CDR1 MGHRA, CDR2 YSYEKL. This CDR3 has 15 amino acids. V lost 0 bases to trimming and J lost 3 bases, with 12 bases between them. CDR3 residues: CASSQDRDDYYEQYF. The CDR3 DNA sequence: TGCGCCAGCAGCCAAGATAGGGACGACTACTACGAGCAGTACTTC.

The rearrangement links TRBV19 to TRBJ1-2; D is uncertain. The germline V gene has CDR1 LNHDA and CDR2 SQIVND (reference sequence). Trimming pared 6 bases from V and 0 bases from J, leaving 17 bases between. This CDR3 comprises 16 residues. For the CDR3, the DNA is TGTGCCAGTAGCGAGCCCTCCTACCCCACTAACTATGGCTACACCTTC. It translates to CASSEPSYPTNYGYTF. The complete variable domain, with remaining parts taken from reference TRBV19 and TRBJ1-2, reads DGGITQSPKYLFRKEGQNVTLSCEQNLNHDAMYWYRQDPGQGLRLIYYSQIVNDFQKGDIAEGYSVSREKKESFPLTVTSAQKNPTAFYLCASSEPSYPTNYGYTFGSGTRLTVV.

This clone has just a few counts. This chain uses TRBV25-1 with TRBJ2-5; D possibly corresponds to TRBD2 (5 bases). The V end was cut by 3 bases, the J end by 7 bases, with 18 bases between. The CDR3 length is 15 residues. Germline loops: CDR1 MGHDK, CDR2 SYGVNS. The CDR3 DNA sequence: TGTGCCAGCAGTGATCCAGGACCATCACGGGGGACCCAGTACTTC. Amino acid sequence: CASSDPGPSRGTQYF.

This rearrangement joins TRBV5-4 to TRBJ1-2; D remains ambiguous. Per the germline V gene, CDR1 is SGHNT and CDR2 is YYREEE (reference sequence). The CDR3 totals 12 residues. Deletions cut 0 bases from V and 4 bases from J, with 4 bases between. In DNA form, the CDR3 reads TGTGCCAGCAGCTTGGACAGCTATGGCTACACCTTC. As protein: CASSLDSYGYTF.

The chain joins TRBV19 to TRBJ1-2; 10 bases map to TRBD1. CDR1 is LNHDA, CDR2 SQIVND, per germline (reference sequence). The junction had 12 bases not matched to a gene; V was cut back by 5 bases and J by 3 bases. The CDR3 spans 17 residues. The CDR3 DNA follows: TGTGCCAGTAGTCCCGGGACAGGGGTGGAAGGTGACTATGGCTACACCTTC. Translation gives CASSPGTGVEGDYGYTF.

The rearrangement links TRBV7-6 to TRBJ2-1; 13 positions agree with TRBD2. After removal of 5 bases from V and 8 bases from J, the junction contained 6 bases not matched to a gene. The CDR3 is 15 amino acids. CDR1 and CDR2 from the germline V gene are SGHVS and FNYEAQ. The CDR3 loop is CASSSGLAGEDEQFF. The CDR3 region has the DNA TGTGCCAGCAGCAGCGGACTAGCGGGGGAGGATGAGCAGTTCTTC.

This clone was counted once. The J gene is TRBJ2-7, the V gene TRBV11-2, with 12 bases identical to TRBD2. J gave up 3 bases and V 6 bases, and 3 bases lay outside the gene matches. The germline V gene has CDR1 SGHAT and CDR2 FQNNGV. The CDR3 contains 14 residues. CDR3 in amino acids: CASRQGLAGYEQYF. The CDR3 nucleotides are TGTGCCAGCAGACAGGGACTAGCGGGCTACGAGCAGTACTTC.

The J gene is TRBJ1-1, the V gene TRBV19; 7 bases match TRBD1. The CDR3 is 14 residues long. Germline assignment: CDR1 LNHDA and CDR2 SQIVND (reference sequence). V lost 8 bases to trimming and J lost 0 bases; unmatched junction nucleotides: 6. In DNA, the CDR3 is TGTGCCAGTGGACAGGAACCTGTGAACACTGAAGCTTTCTTT. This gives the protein CASGQEPVNTEAFF.

The CDR3, as DNA: TGTGCCAGCAGCGTAGGTAGGGCCGGGCATAATGAAAAACTGTTTTTT. Translation: CASSVGRAGHNEKLFF. V and J are TRBV9 and TRBJ1-4; D gene ambiguous. Germline-derived CDR1 and CDR2 are SGDLS and YYNGEE. V lost 0 bases, J lost 4 bases, and 13 bases lay in between. This CDR3 region has 16 residues.

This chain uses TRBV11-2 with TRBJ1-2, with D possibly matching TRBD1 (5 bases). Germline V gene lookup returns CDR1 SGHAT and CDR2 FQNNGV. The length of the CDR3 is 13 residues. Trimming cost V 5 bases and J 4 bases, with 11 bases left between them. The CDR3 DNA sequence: TGTGCCAGCAGCCCGGGGGTGCTCTATGGCTACACCTTC. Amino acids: CASSPGVLYGYTF.

Here the CDR3 reads CASSQAASAGGPGGYEQYF. The CDR3 DNA is TGCGCCAGCAGCCAAGCGGCGTCGGCGGGGGGGCCCGGGGGGTACGAGCAGTACTTC. The chain couples TRBV4-3 to TRBJ2-7; 9 nucleotides match TRBD2. Germline V CDR1 and CDR2: LGHNA, YSLEER. This CDR3 spans 19 amino acids. V lost 1 base and J lost 4; bases outside the gene matches: 17.

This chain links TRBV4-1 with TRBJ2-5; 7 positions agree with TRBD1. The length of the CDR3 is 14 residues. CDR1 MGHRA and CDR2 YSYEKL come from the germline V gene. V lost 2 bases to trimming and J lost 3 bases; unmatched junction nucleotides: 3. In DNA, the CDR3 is TGCGCCAGCAGCCAACCCGACAGGGAAGAGACCCAGTACTTC. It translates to CASSQPDREETQYF.

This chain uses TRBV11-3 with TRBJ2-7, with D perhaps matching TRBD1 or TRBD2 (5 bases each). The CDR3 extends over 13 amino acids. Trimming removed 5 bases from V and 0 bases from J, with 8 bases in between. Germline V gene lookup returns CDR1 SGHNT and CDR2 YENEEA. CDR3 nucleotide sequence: TGTGCCAGCAGCCCCGGGACCTCCTACGAGCAGTACTTC. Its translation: CASSPGTSYEQYF.

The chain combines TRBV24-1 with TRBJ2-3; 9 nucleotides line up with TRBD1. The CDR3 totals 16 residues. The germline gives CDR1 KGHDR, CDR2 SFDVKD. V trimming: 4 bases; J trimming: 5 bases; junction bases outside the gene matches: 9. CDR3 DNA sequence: TGTGCCACCAGTGACACCGGGACAGGGAGGGAAGATACGCAGTATTTT. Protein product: CATSDTGTGREDTQYF.

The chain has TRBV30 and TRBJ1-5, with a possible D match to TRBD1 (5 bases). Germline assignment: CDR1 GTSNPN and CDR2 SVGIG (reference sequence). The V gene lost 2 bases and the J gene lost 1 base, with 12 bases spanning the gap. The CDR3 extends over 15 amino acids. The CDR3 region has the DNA TGTGCCTGGAGTCTGCCGGGACCCAGCAATCAGCCCCAGCATTTT. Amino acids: CAWSLPGPSNQPQHF.

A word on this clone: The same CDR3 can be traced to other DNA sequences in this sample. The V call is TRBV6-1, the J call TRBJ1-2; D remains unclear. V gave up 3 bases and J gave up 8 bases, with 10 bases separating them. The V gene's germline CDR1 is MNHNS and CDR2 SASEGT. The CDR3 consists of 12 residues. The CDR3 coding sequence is TGTGCCAGCAGTGAGGGAGGGTACGGCTACACCTTC. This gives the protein CASSEGGYGYTF.

CDR3: CASSEAVNYGYTF. CDR3 in DNA: TGTGCCAGCAGCGAAGCTGTTAACTATGGCTACACCTTC. The chain is built from TRBV5-6 and TRBJ1-2; D is unclear. Trimming removed 4 bases at V and 1 base at J, with 8 bases between. CDR3 length: 13 residues. CDR1 and CDR2 (germline): SGHDT, YYEEEE.

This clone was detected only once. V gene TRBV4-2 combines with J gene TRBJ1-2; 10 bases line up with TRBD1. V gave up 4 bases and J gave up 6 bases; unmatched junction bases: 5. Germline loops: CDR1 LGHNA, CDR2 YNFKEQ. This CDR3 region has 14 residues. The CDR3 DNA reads TGTGCCAGCAGCCCCCGGGACAGGGGCGATGGCTACACCTTC. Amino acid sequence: CASSPRDRGDGYTF.